The source of this T cell receptor beta chain is a study of CD8 T cells in Susac syndrome. The RNA, about 0.45 to 1 ug, was put through reverse transcription using random hexamers. Via MiXCR, TCRdb re-called the immunoSEQ multiplex PCR reads, giving one row per CDR3 protein. Altogether around 200,000 distinct CDR3 sequences are present, roughly 92% being singletons, with the ten largest covering about 0.15%. This CDR3 is 17 amino acids long. Trimming cost V 4 bases and J 6 bases; bases outside gene matches: 11. Germline loops: CDR1 KGHSH, CDR2 LQKENI. This clonotype was recorded once. This TCR derives from a human donor with multiple sclerosis. The sequenced sample consisted of CD8+ T cells from PBMCs. The chain employs TRBV18 and TRBJ2-2, with 10 bases identical to TRBD1. In nucleotides, the CDR3 is TGTGCCAGCTCACGGAGGGGACAGGGGATTTTCCCCGGGGAGCTGTTTTTT. It translates to CASSRRGQGIFPGELFF.